This T cell receptor (beta chain) was captured in a study of blood T cell repertoires in COVID-19. Study information: COVID-19 samples collected from the United States, Italy and Spain covered acute and convalescent phases. The cDNA or gDNA used as material had been derived from T cells, B-cell-depleted T cells, or PBMCs.

Original processing methods: Estimated nucleated cell counts came from reference gene primer amplification. The data were produced by immunoSEQ multiplex PCR, yet TCRdb's version contains in-frame clones alone and is incomplete. V, J and clone size derive from that table, while D and trimming were established from the DNA sequence. The sample holds about 76,000 clones, about 92% seen once. This CDR3 is built from 14 residues. Germline V gene data show CDR1 as SGHRS and CDR2 as YFSETQ. The germline V and J ends were trimmed by 0 bases and 5 bases, with 8 bases remaining between them. Sequencing was done on a sample of peripheral blood. The chain joins TRBV5-1 to TRBJ2-2; D not resolved. This sequence originates from a human donor in a cohort sampled during active COVID-19. The CDR3, as DNA: TGCGCCAGCAGCTTGGGAGAACCTACCGGGGAGCTGTTTTTT. Protein sequence: CASSLGEPTGELFF.